The 20 T cell receptor beta chains listed next were all sequenced from one sample in a study of blood T cell repertoires in COVID-19. Assay: immunoSEQ multiplex PCR; the TCRdb copy retains only in-frame clones and omits some. The sample lists 200,000 or so clones, approximately 82% occurring once. The sample was peripheral blood. Source of these receptors: a human donor with acute or convalescent COVID-19. The donor label of this sample is uncertain.

V and J are TRBV6-5 and TRBJ1-2, with D possibly TRBD1 on 6 matching bases. There are 11 residues in the CDR3. Per germline, CDR1 MNHEY and CDR2 SVGAGI. The chain's CDR3 is CTGQFNYGYTF. DNA of the CDR3: TGTACCGGACAGTTTAACTATGGCTACACCTTC.

The sample holds a few counts of this clone. The rearrangement uses TRBV10-3 and TRBJ1-5; 7 bases line up with TRBD1. The CDR3 consists of 14 residues. With V trimmed by 6 bases and J by 3 bases, 5 bases remained unmatched. Looked up from germline, CDR1 is ENHRY and CDR2 is SYGVKD. The CDR3 nucleotides are TGTGCCATCAGGGGGGACAGCCCCAATCAGCCCCAGCATTTT. This translates into CAIRGDSPNQPQHF.

V and J are TRBV19 and TRBJ1-6, with TRBD1 matching over 9 bases. CDR3 length: 18 residues. V dropped 6 bases and J dropped 6; count of bases not matched to a gene: 15. Germline-derived CDR1 and CDR2 are LNHDA and SQIVND (reference sequence). CDR3 coding DNA: TGTGCCAGTAGAGGACAGGGGTCCCTTCTCGGGGTTAATTCACCCCTCCACTTT. Translated: CASRGQGSLLGVNSPLHF.

The V gene is TRBV6-1, the J gene TRBJ2-7, with 14 nucleotides matching TRBD2. CDR3 length: 21 residues. Trimming cost V 1 base and J 7 bases; bases outside gene matches: 21. Germline CDR1 reads MNHNS; CDR2 reads SASEGT. CDR3 sequence reads: CASSEGAGSGTSGSVRGEQYF. DNA for the CDR3: TGTGCCAGCAGTGAAGGGGCAGGGTCCGGGACTAGCGGGAGTGTTCGGGGGGAGCAGTACTTC.

The gene calls are TRBV18 and TRBJ2-3; 9 bases are a match to TRBD1. J lost 0 bases, V lost 4 bases, and 11 bases had no gene match. CDR1 KGHSH and CDR2 LQKENI come from the germline V gene. CDR3 length: 18 residues. CDR3 nucleotide sequence: TGTGCCAGCTCACGCGGGACAGGGAAGACCACTAGCACAGATACGCAGTATTTT. It translates to CASSRGTGKTTSTDTQYF.

The V gene is TRBV9, the J gene TRBJ1-4; D unresolved. Trimming left V 4 bases short and J 0 bases short, with 13 bases between. CDR3 size: 16 residues. Germline V lookup: CDR1 SGDLS, CDR2 YYNGEE. CDR3 sequence: CASSTNYGTTNEKLFF. The CDR3 nucleotides are TGTGCCAGCAGCACAAATTACGGGACAACTAATGAAAAACTGTTTTTT.

CDR3 sequence reads: CASSFEYRGSYEQYF. CDR3 nucleotide sequence: TGTGCCAGCAGCTTTGAGTACAGGGGATCCTACGAGCAGTACTTC. V gene TRBV5-4 combines with J gene TRBJ2-7; 7 nucleotides agree with TRBD1. The trim removed 2 bases at V and 1 base at J, leaving 6 bases unmatched. The CDR3 runs 15 residues. Germline V lookup: CDR1 SGHNT, CDR2 YYREEE (reference sequence).

A few counts support this clone. CDR3 DNA: TGTGCCTGGAGCGCGGCGAACTTCAATTCACCCCTCCACTTT. This sequence encodes CAWSAANFNSPLHF. This rearrangement joins TRBV30 to TRBJ1-6, with D uncertain. Trimming shortened V by 3 bases and J by 7 bases, and 13 bases separated the two germline ends. CDR1 is GTSNPN and CDR2 is SVGIG in the germline V gene (reference sequence). The CDR3 is made up of 14 amino acids.

The chain recombines TRBV24-1 with TRBJ2-3; 10 bases match TRBD1. V lost 1 base and J lost 5; bases outside the gene matches: 11. Germline-derived CDR1 and CDR2 are KGHDR and SFDVKD. The CDR3 length is 18 residues. The CDR3 protein is CATSDFGETGGEGDTQYF. In DNA form, the CDR3 reads TGTGCCACCAGTGATTTCGGCGAGACAGGGGGCGAGGGAGATACGCAGTATTTT.

The chain combines TRBV5-1 with TRBJ2-1; 7 bases fit TRBD2. Germline V gene lookup returns CDR1 SGHRS and CDR2 YFSETQ. The CDR3 runs to 13 residues. The trim removed 7 bases at V and 0 bases at J, leaving 1 base unmatched. DNA for the CDR3: TGCGCCAGCCGGACTAGCTCCTACAATGAGCAGTTCTTC. It codes for CASRTSSYNEQFF.

The rearrangement links TRBV30 to TRBJ1-6; weak D call: TRBD1 (5 bases). V shed 2 bases and J shed 7 bases, with 9 bases lying between them. Germline V gene data show CDR1 as GTSNPN and CDR2 as SVGIG (reference sequence). The CDR3 has 13 residues. The CDR3 sequence is CAWSKAGNSPLHF. The CDR3 nucleotides are TGTGCCTGGAGTAAAGCAGGGAATTCACCCCTCCACTTT. Drawing the rest from reference TRBV30 and TRBJ1-6, the complete variable domain is SQTIHQWPATLVQPVGSPLSLECTVEGTSNPNLYWYRQAAGRGLQLLFYSVGIGQISSEVPQNLSASRPQDRQFILSSKKLLLSDSGFYLCAWSKAGNSPLHFGNGTRLTVT.

V gene TRBV7-2 combines with J gene TRBJ1-3; D not certain. Between the trimmed V and J ends, which lost 1 base and 0 bases, there was a span of 10 bases. Looked up from germline, CDR1 is SGHTA and CDR2 is FQGNSA. The length of the CDR3 is 16 residues. CDR3 region: CASSLVGGSSGNTIYF. The CDR3 DNA is TGTGCCAGCAGCTTAGTTGGCGGTAGCTCTGGAAACACCATATATTTT.

Only a few counts were recorded for this clone. The rearrangement uses TRBV7-2 and TRBJ2-7; 11 positions match TRBD2. Germline V gene data show CDR1 as SGHTA and CDR2 as FQGNSA. Trimming cost V 3 bases and J 3 bases; bases outside gene matches: 1. This CDR3 region has 14 residues. CDR3 DNA sequence: TGTGCCAGCAGCTTCCTAGCGGGAGGCTACGAGCAGTACTTC. It yields the protein CASSFLAGGYEQYF.

This clone was seen only a few times. This sample also contains other DNA sequences that code for the same CDR3. This chain uses TRBV30 with TRBJ1-1; 7 positions match TRBD1. CDR1 is GTSNPN and CDR2 is SVGIG in the germline V gene (reference sequence). The CDR3 is made up of 13 amino acids. Unmatched junction bases numbered 0, after V lost 1 base and J lost 1 base. DNA of the CDR3: TGTGCCTGGAGTGGACAGGGGAACACTGAAGCTTTCTTT. Protein: CAWSGQGNTEAFF.

This clone was found a few times. The chain links TRBV28 to TRBJ1-2, with TRBD1 matching 12 bases. Germline V lookup: CDR1 MDHEN, CDR2 SYDVKM. CDR3 length equals 15 residues. The J segment lost 2 bases and the V segment lost 10 bases, leaving 8 bases of the junction unmatched. CDR3: CAIESGTGGNYGYTF. The CDR3 bases are TGTGCCATCGAGTCCGGGACAGGGGGCAACTATGGCTACACCTTC.

This chain joins TRBV7-6 and TRBJ1-4; D possibly corresponds to TRBD1 (6 bases). Between the trimmed V and J ends, which lost 6 bases and 4 bases, there was a span of 12 bases. Germline V gene data show CDR1 as SGHVS and CDR2 as FNYEAQ. The CDR3 extends over 14 amino acids. The CDR3 sequence: CASSSGVGNEKLFF. In nucleotides, the CDR3 is TGTGCCAGCAGTTCAGGGGTTGGTAATGAAAAACTGTTTTTT.

The CDR3 DNA reads TGTGCCAGCAGTTTACTAGCTACCGCGAACACCGGGGAGCTGTTTTTT. Amino acid sequence: CASSLLATANTGELFF. This chain uses TRBV6-2 or TRBV6-3 with TRBJ2-2; maybe TRBD2 (6 bases). Germline V gene data show CDR1 as MNHEY and CDR2 as SVGEGT. The CDR3 covers 16 residues. V lost 4 bases and J 0 bases, leaving 12 bases between the germline ends.

CDR3 in DNA: TGTGCCAGCAGCTCCGCCTACGAGCAGTACTTC. This codes for CASSSAYEQYF. The chain couples TRBV7-9 to TRBJ2-7; D is ambiguous. The ends were cut back, 4 bases at V and 2 bases at J, with 3 bases in the middle. The CDR3 consists of 11 residues. The germline V gene has CDR1 SEHNR and CDR2 FQNEAQ (reference sequence).

The V gene is TRBV2, the J gene TRBJ2-5; TRBD2 is a possible D gene (6 bases). This CDR3 is built from 15 residues. Looked up from germline, CDR1 is SNHLY and CDR2 is FYNNEI. V was trimmed by 1 base and J by 4 bases, leaving 13 bases between them. As DNA, the CDR3 is TGTGCCAGCAGTGAAGAAGCGGGCGGGCTAGAGACCCAGTACTTC. Protein: CASSEEAGGLETQYF.

This clone came up a few times. V is TRBV5-1 and J is TRBJ2-5, with a weak D call TRBD1 (6 bases). This CDR3 is built from 13 residues. The germline gives CDR1 SGHRS, CDR2 YFSETQ. The V gene lost 8 bases and the J gene lost 5 bases, with 16 bases spanning the gap. CDR3 protein: CASSMDSWETQYF. CDR3 nucleotides: TGCGCCAGTTCTATGGACAGTTGGGAGACCCAGTACTTC.